The 16 T cell receptor beta chains below all came from one sample that was sequenced in a study of blood T cells in healthy people across ages. Sample-barcoded 5' priming and a J-beta primer mix drove a second PCR of about 6 to 12 cycles. TCRdb re-called the 5' RACE reads with MiXCR, one entry per CDR3 protein. The sample lists fewer than 2,000,000 distinct CDR3 sequences, roughly 30% seen once, with 10% to 12% in the top ten. Sequenced: blood. The receptors were sampled from a woman aged 30 to 39 in good health.

This clonotype was seen at least ten times. With a much larger clone just one base away, this may be a read error. DNA of the CDR3: TGTGCCAGCAGCCAACTAGAGACCCAGTACTTC. Encoded protein: CASSQLETQYF. The V gene is TRBV3-1, the J gene TRBJ2-5, with D unresolved. Trimming removed 2 bases at V and 4 bases at J, with 2 bases between. The CDR3 has 11 amino acids. Germline assignment: CDR1 LGHDT and CDR2 YNNKEL (reference sequence).

The genes are TRBV7-2 and TRBJ2-1; D is perhaps TRBD2 (5 bases). Between the trimmed V and J ends, which lost 3 bases and 7 bases, there was a span of 13 bases. The CDR3 extends over 14 amino acids. Germline lookup yields CDR1 SGHTA and CDR2 FQGNSA. CDR3 bases: TGTGCCAGCAGCTTGGAGAGGGCCAGAAATGAGCAGTTCTTC. It translates to CASSLERARNEQFF.

CDR3 sequence reads: CATSDSLDGYYEQYF. In DNA, the CDR3 is TGTGCCACCAGTGACTCCCTGGACGGGTACTACGAGCAGTACTTC. The chain links TRBV24-1 to TRBJ2-7; D call uncertain. Germline-derived CDR1 and CDR2 are KGHDR and SFDVKD. The length of the CDR3 is 15 residues. V lost 4 bases, J lost 3 bases, and 15 bases lay in between.

This clonotype occurred a few times. The chain joins TRBV9 to TRBJ2-3; 8 nucleotides align to TRBD2. Germline trimming cut 4 bases from V and 2 bases from J; bases unmatched to any gene: 21. The CDR3 consists of 20 residues. Germline values: CDR1 SGDLS, CDR2 YYNGEE. The CDR3 region has the DNA TGTGCCAGCAGCACTCGATTATTCGGCGGGGGGAATAGAAACACAGATACGCAGTATTTT. Translated: CASSTRLFGGGNRNTDTQYF.

Only one count was recorded for this clonotype. J is TRBJ2-5 and V is TRBV2; perhaps TRBD2 as D (5 bases). CDR1 and CDR2 (germline): SNHLY, FYNNEI. The CDR3 is 13 residues long. V was pared by 4 bases and J by 5 bases, with 11 bases between. CDR3 residues: CASSASPWETQYF. CDR3 bases: TGTGCCAGCAGTGCTAGCCCCTGGGAGACCCAGTACTTC. Supplemented by reference TRBV2 and TRBJ2-5, the full variable domain reads EPEVTQTPSHQVTQMGQEVILRCVPISNHLYFYWYRQILGQKVEFLVSFYNNEISEKSEIFDDQFSVERPDGSNFTLKIRSTKLEDSAMYFCASSASPWETQYFGPGTRLLVL.

This chain links TRBV4-1 with TRBJ2-1; perhaps TRBD2 as D (6 bases). Trimming cost V 4 bases and J 0 bases, with 13 bases left between them. This CDR3 spans 16 amino acids. Germline V gene sequence: CDR1 MGHRA, CDR2 YSYEKL. CDR3 region: CASSPGTRSSYNEQFF. CDR3 bases: TGCGCCAGCAGCCCCGGGACTCGGTCCTCCTACAATGAGCAGTTCTTC.

Concerning this clonotype itself: Just one base apart from a much larger clone, this may be a read error. The chain combines TRBV6-5 with TRBJ2-5; 9 positions agree with TRBD2. Per the germline V gene, CDR1 is MNHEY and CDR2 is SVGAGI. V trimming: 5 bases; J trimming: 7 bases; junction bases outside the gene matches: 11. This CDR3 is built from 15 residues. CDR3 amino acids: CASSIGTSQKGTQYF. The CDR3 nucleotides read TGTGCCAGCAGTATCGGGACTAGCCAAAAGGGGACCCAGTACTTC.

V and J are TRBV5-5 and TRBJ2-7, with 8 bases matching TRBD2. The germline V gene has CDR1 SGHKS and CDR2 YYEKEE (reference sequence). This CDR3 spans 18 amino acids. V gave up 4 bases and J gave up 0 bases; unmatched junction bases: 15. The CDR3 protein is CASSRGLAAYLSSYEQYF. In DNA, the CDR3 is TGTGCCAGCAGCCGTGGACTAGCAGCTTATTTGAGCTCCTACGAGCAGTACTTC.

This clonotype has a single count. A much larger clone is a single base away; this may be a read error. The chain couples TRBV9 to TRBJ2-5, with 13 bases fitting TRBD2. Germline CDR1 is SGDLS and CDR2 is YYNGEE. With V trimmed by 1 base and J by 3 bases, 3 bases remained unmatched. The CDR3 is 16 residues long. CDR3 residues: CASSVSGTSGEETQYF. In DNA, the CDR3 is TGTGCCAGCAGCGTATCCGGGACTAGCGGGGAAGAGACCCAGTACTTC.

This clonotype showed up many times. The chain links TRBV29-1 to TRBJ2-4; a possible D gene is TRBD2 (6 bases). Germline V gives CDR1 SQVTM, CDR2 ANQGSEA. V was cut by 0 bases and J by 10 bases, with 19 bases left in between. The CDR3 spans 15 residues. The CDR3 nucleotides read TGCAGCGTTGAAGATCTCGGAGACGGAGGGACTATTCAGTACTTC. Residues: CSVEDLGDGGTIQYF. Using reference TRBV29-1 and TRBJ2-4 for the parts outside the CDR3, the full variable domain is SAVISQKPSRDICQRGTSLTIQCQVDSQVTMMFWYRQQPGQSLTLIATANQGSEATYESGFVIDKFPISRPNLTFSTLTVSNMSPEDSSIYLCSVEDLGDGGTIQYFGAGTRLSVL.

This clonotype was seen a handful of times. The genes are TRBV11-1 and TRBJ2-3; perhaps TRBD2 as D (5 bases). Trimming took 1 base from V and 1 from J, leaving 12 bases between them. Per the germline V gene, CDR1 is SGHAT and CDR2 is FQDESV (reference sequence). The CDR3 has 16 residues. CDR3 amino acids: CASSLVPGKGTDTQYF. The CDR3 DNA reads as TGTGCCAGCAGCTTAGTACCGGGAAAGGGCACAGATACGCAGTATTTT.

This clonotype was picked up a small number of times. The chain combines TRBV10-3 with TRBJ2-1; the match to TRBD1 covers 12 bases. The CDR3 extends over 15 amino acids. V shed 10 bases, J shed 2 bases, and the junction held 6 bases outside the gene matches. In germline, CDR1 is ENHRY, CDR2 SYGVKD. The CDR3 nucleotides read TGTGCCACCCAGGGACAGGGGGCGACCTACAATGAGCAGTTCTTC. It translates to CATQGQGATYNEQFF.

The J gene is TRBJ2-3, the V gene TRBV30; TRBD1 matches at 10 bases. Germline CDR1 is GTSNPN and CDR2 is SVGIG (reference sequence). V lost 3 bases and J lost 0; bases outside the gene matches: 6. The CDR3 spans 16 residues. The CDR3 is CAWRTGTGESTDTQYF. In DNA, the CDR3 is TGTGCCTGGAGAACCGGGACAGGGGAAAGCACAGATACGCAGTATTTT. The full variable domain, in which reference TRBV30 and TRBJ2-3 provide the parts outside the CDR3, is SQTIHQWPATLVQPVGSPLSLECTVEGTSNPNLYWYRQAAGRGLQLLFYSVGIGQISSEVPQNLSASRPQDRQFILSSKKLLLSDSGFYLCAWRTGTGESTDTQYFGPGTRLTVL.

This clonotype was detected a few times. The chain employs TRBV5-1 and TRBJ2-6; D not certain. The germline V gene encodes CDR1 SGHRS and CDR2 YFSETQ. The CDR3 extends over 17 amino acids. Trimming stripped 0 bases from V and 1 base from J, with 11 bases between. The CDR3 reads CASSLDAMGSGANVLTF. The CDR3 DNA reads TGCGCCAGCAGCTTGGACGCAATGGGTTCTGGGGCCAACGTCCTGACTTTC.

This clonotype was counted only a few times. The chain has TRBV2 and TRBJ2-3; 7 nucleotides align to TRBD1. Germline lookup yields CDR1 SNHLY and CDR2 FYNNEI. V was pared by 7 bases and J by 0 bases, with 7 bases of the junction left unmatched. This CDR3 region has 15 residues. CDR3 DNA: TGTGCCAGCATTTTCCGGGACAGAAGCACAGATACGCAGTATTTT. Protein: CASIFRDRSTDTQYF.

This sequence joins TRBV2 and TRBJ2-1; D tentatively fits TRBD1 or TRBD2 (6 bases each). CDR3 length: 13 residues. The V gene lost 11 bases and the J gene lost 4 bases, with 15 bases spanning the gap. Germline values: CDR1 SNHLY, CDR2 FYNNEI. The CDR3 coding sequence is TGTGCCGGCGGCAAGGGGGGATACAATGAGCAGTTCTTC. This sequence encodes CAGGKGGYNEQFF.